This T cell receptor beta chain was obtained from a study of blood T cell repertoires in COVID-19. The wider study: COVID-19 samples, acute and convalescent, were from the United States, Italy and Spain. Sample material is recorded as cDNA or gDNA derived from T cells, B-cell-depleted T cells, or PBMCs.

This CDR3 contains 11 residues. The germline CDR1 and CDR2 sequences are MGHDK and SYGVNS. Trimming took off 6 bases at V and 5 bases at J, with 7 bases between the two ends. TCRdb's table, derived via immunoSEQ multiplex PCR, lists solely in-frame clones and lacks some. The profile shows 80,000 to 90,000 clones, roughly four fifths of them singletons. This sequence originates from an elderly woman with acute or convalescent COVID-19. The sample consisted of peripheral blood. The chain joins TRBV25-1 to TRBJ1-2; D remains ambiguous. This chain's CDR3 is CASSSSYGYTF. The CDR3 bases are TGTGCCAGCAGCTCGAGTTATGGCTACACCTTC.